The next 26 T cell receptor beta chains were all read from a single sample in a study of blood T cell repertoires in COVID-19. Data came from immunoSEQ multiplex PCR; TCRdb stores just in-frame clones and leaves some out. Of around 160,000 clones in the sample, about 85% are singletons; the top ten hold nearly 3%. The sample was peripheral blood. The source is a woman aged 40-49 years with active or convalescent COVID-19.

This chain links TRBV30 with TRBJ1-1, with a possible D match to TRBD1 (6 bases). In germline, CDR1 is GTSNPN, CDR2 SVGIG (reference sequence). The ends were cut back, 2 bases at V and 1 base at J, with 11 bases in the middle. The CDR3 contains 14 residues. CDR3 region: CAWSLNRANTEAFF. In nucleotides, the CDR3 is TGTGCCTGGAGTTTAAACAGGGCGAACACTGAAGCTTTCTTT.

V gene TRBV10-2 combines with J gene TRBJ2-1; 11 bases map to TRBD2. Germline CDR1 reads WSHSY; CDR2 reads SAAADI. The CDR3 contains 16 residues. Unmatched junction bases numbered 8, after V lost 6 bases and J lost 4 bases. The DNA of the CDR3 is TGCGCCAGCAGCTCAGCAGGGACTAGCGGATACAATGAGCAGTTCTTC. Residues: CASSSAGTSGYNEQFF.

V usage is TRBV7-2 and J usage is TRBJ1-1, with D hard to call. CDR3 length: 14 amino acids. Trimming pared 1 base from V and 4 bases from J, leaving 10 bases between. Germline V gene data show CDR1 as SGHTA and CDR2 as FQGNSA. The CDR3 loop reads CASSLGWEGTEAFF. CDR3 sequence (DNA): TGTGCCAGCAGCTTAGGCTGGGAGGGCACTGAAGCTTTCTTT.

The chain couples TRBV27 to TRBJ1-5, with D unclear. V was trimmed by 3 bases and J by 0 bases, leaving 6 bases between them. The CDR3 consists of 14 residues. Germline-derived CDR1 and CDR2 are MNHEY and SMNVEV (reference sequence). The CDR3: CASSFGASNQPQHF. Written as DNA, the CDR3 is TGTGCCAGCAGTTTCGGAGCTAGCAATCAGCCCCAGCATTTT.

V usage is TRBV6-5 and J usage is TRBJ1-1; TRBD1 matches 9 bases. After removal of 6 bases from V and 7 bases from J, the junction contained 6 bases not matched to a gene. Germline-derived CDR1 and CDR2 are MNHEY and SVGAGI. There are 13 residues in the CDR3. CDR3 sequence reads: CASRPGTGREAFF. The CDR3 DNA is TGTGCCAGCAGGCCCGGGACAGGGCGTGAAGCTTTCTTT.

The chain combines TRBV11-2 with TRBJ1-3; 9 bases agree with TRBD1. The V segment lost 3 bases and the J segment 3 bases; nucleotides outside the gene matches: 3. Germline V gives CDR1 SGHAT, CDR2 FQNNGV. The CDR3 spans 15 residues. The CDR3, as DNA: TGTGCCAGCAGCTTGGGACAGGGAGGTGGAAACACCATATATTTT. Translation gives CASSLGQGGGNTIYF.

V is TRBV5-1 and J is TRBJ1-5; possible D gene TRBD1, 6 bases. CDR1 and CDR2 (germline): SGHRS, YFSETQ. The CDR3 sequence is 15 residues long. V was pared by 3 bases and J by 0 bases, with 10 bases between. The CDR3 DNA is TGCGCCAGCAGCTCGAGACAGGCTAGCAATCAGCCCCAGCATTTT. Its translation is CASSSRQASNQPQHF.

As for this clone: A junction end diverges from the germline sequence, so it may reflect a read error. The chain carries TRBV5-1 and TRBJ2-3; 7 nucleotides agree with TRBD2. Germline V CDR1 and CDR2: SGHRS, YFSETQ. The CDR3 runs 14 residues. In DNA form, the CDR3 reads TGTGCAAGCGGGGCCAATCCTAGCACAGATACGCAGTATTTT. This gives the protein CASGANPSTDTQYF.

The rearrangement uses TRBV3-1 (or the pseudogene TRBV3-2) and TRBJ2-7; 11 positions agree with TRBD2. Germline-derived CDR1 and CDR2 are LGHDT and YNNKEL (reference sequence). This CDR3 is built from 16 residues. The V and J ends lost 1 base and 2 bases, in that order; junction bases with no gene match: 4. The CDR3 loop is CASSQGLAGGPYEQYF. CDR3 coding DNA: TGTGCCAGCAGCCAAGGCCTAGCGGGGGGCCCCTACGAGCAGTACTTC.

This chain connects TRBV6-5 to TRBJ1-6, with 7 bases that match TRBD1. V dropped 2 bases and J dropped 14; count of bases not matched to a gene: 6. Germline V gives CDR1 MNHEY, CDR2 SVGAGI. The CDR3 sequence is 13 residues long. The CDR3: CASSYGGGQALHF. CDR3 nucleotide sequence: TGTGCCAGCAGTTACGGAGGGGGCCAGGCCCTCCACTTT.

The chain links TRBV28 to TRBJ2-4; 11 bases align to TRBD2. Germline CDR1 and CDR2: MDHEN and SYDVKM. The CDR3 consists of 14 residues. Losses at the gene ends were 6 bases for V and 12 bases for J; bases not matched to a gene: 10. The CDR3 reads CASSRTTSGGPQYF. The CDR3 nucleotides read TGTGCCAGCAGCCGCACTACTAGCGGGGGCCCTCAGTACTTC.

This clone turned up a few times. The V and J genes are TRBV4-1 and TRBJ1-2; no clear D gene. This CDR3 has 14 residues. Trimming took off 4 bases at V and 7 bases at J, with 16 bases between the two ends. Germline CDR1 is MGHRA and CDR2 is YSYEKL. This CDR3 is CASSPEVVFSGYTF. CDR3 DNA sequence: TGCGCCAGCAGCCCCGAAGTGGTATTCAGTGGCTACACCTTC.

This clone occurred once. The V gene is TRBV10-2, the J gene TRBJ2-1; 11 bases line up with TRBD2. The CDR3 length is 18 residues. V was pared by 9 bases and J by 10 bases, with 23 bases of the junction left unmatched. Germline-derived CDR1 and CDR2 are WSHSY and SAAADI. CDR3 DNA: TGCGCCAGTCTGGGCCGGGGACTAGCGGAGAATTTCAATAGGGAGCAGTTCTTC. Its translation: CASLGRGLAENFNREQFF.

The chain links TRBV14 to TRBJ2-1; 8 nucleotides align to TRBD1. Germline V gene lookup returns CDR1 SGHDN and CDR2 FVKESK. Unmatched junction bases numbered 6, after V lost 2 bases and J lost 9 bases. The CDR3 extends over 14 amino acids. CDR3 amino acids: CASSQQGAGGEQFF. The CDR3 nucleotides are TGTGCCAGCAGCCAACAGGGGGCAGGGGGTGAGCAGTTCTTC.

The rearrangement uses TRBV10-3 and TRBJ2-5; TRBD1 agrees at 7 bases. The V segment lost 3 bases and the J segment 3 bases; nucleotides outside the gene matches: 1. Germline CDR1 is ENHRY and CDR2 is SYGVKD. This CDR3 is 13 amino acids long. CDR3 DNA sequence: TGTGCCATCAGTGAAGACAGGGAAGAGACCCAGTACTTC. Residues: CAISEDREETQYF.

V gene TRBV6-6 combines with J gene TRBJ1-4; 11 nucleotides agree with TRBD1. The V and J ends lost 6 bases and 8 bases, in that order; junction bases with no gene match: 2. This CDR3 region has 13 residues. In germline, CDR1 is MNHNY, CDR2 SVGAGI (reference sequence). CDR3 in amino acids: CASRDRGREKLFF. As DNA, the CDR3 is TGTGCCAGCAGGGACAGGGGGCGAGAAAAACTGTTTTTT.

The rearrangement joins TRBV6-5 to TRBJ2-5; D uncertain. Germline values: CDR1 MNHEY, CDR2 SVGAGI. The CDR3 is made up of 13 amino acids. V lost 6 bases and J lost 2, with 10 bases in between. The CDR3 loop is CASSRHIQETQYF. The CDR3 nucleotides read TGTGCCAGCAGCCGACATATACAAGAGACCCAGTACTTC.

V is TRBV5-4 and J is TRBJ2-3, with 9 bases aligning to TRBD2. Germline V gives CDR1 SGHNT, CDR2 YYREEE (reference sequence). The CDR3 runs to 16 residues. V gave up 4 bases and J gave up 1 base; unmatched junction bases: 7. CDR3 sequence reads: CASSTGLAPGTDTQYF. In DNA, the CDR3 is TGTGCCAGCAGCACGGGACTAGCCCCCGGCACAGATACGCAGTATTTT.

The chain uses TRBV18 and TRBJ1-6, with unresolved D. The CDR3 runs to 13 residues. The germline V and J ends were trimmed by 3 bases and 10 bases, with 10 bases remaining between them. CDR1 is KGHSH, CDR2 LQKENI, per germline. This chain's CDR3 is CASSPPMPSPLHF. The CDR3 coding sequence is TGTGCCAGCTCACCCCCTATGCCCTCACCCCTCCACTTT.

V gene TRBV29-1 combines with J gene TRBJ1-3; no clear D. Germline lookup yields CDR1 SQVTM and CDR2 ANQGSEA. Trimming took 7 bases from V and 5 from J, leaving 12 bases between them. This CDR3 contains 12 residues. In nucleotides, the CDR3 is TGCAGCGCCGGACTCGACCGAAACACCATATATTTT. It encodes CSAGLDRNTIYF.

This rearrangement joins TRBV9 to TRBJ2-7; a possible D gene is TRBD2 (6 bases). The length of the CDR3 is 16 residues. Germline values: CDR1 SGDLS, CDR2 YYNGEE. V dropped 3 bases and J dropped 6 bases, with 22 bases sitting between them. The CDR3 nucleotides are TGTGCCAGCAGCGGGGCCCTGCGGGGCCGGAGTGGCGAGCAGTACTTC. Its protein is CASSGALRGRSGEQYF. Filled out from reference TRBV9 and TRBJ2-7, the complete variable domain reads DSGVTQTPKHLITATGQRVTLRCSPRSGDLSVYWYQQSLDQGLQFLIQYYNGEERAKGNILERFSAQQFPDLHSELNLSSLELGDSALYFCASSGALRGRSGEQYFGPGTRLTVT.

The V gene is TRBV5-4, the J gene TRBJ2-7; D possibly corresponds to TRBD2 (7 bases). The CDR3 consists of 19 residues. CDR1 and CDR2 (germline): SGHNT, YYREEE (reference sequence). The V gene lost 0 bases and the J gene lost 0 bases, with 22 bases spanning the gap. The CDR3, as DNA: TGTGCCAGCAGCTTGGGTGGTTTGCGGGGGCTACCCCTCTCCTACGAGCAGTACTTC. Its translation is CASSLGGLRGLPLSYEQYF.

This clone appeared a single time. This chain links TRBV10-1 with TRBJ1-4; 8 nucleotides match TRBD1. Unmatched junction bases numbered 10, after V lost 2 bases and J lost 8 bases. Per germline, CDR1 WNHNN and CDR2 SYGVQD (reference sequence). There are 16 residues in the CDR3. CDR3 residues: CASSEERQGIGEKLFF. In DNA, the CDR3 is TGCGCCAGCAGTGAGGAAAGACAGGGGATCGGGGAAAAACTGTTTTTT.

The chain has TRBV28 and TRBJ1-6, with D maybe TRBD1 (5 bases). The germline CDR1 and CDR2 sequences are MDHEN and SYDVKM. The germline V and J ends were trimmed by 4 bases and 0 bases, with 16 bases remaining between them. This CDR3 is 18 amino acids long. The CDR3 DNA reads as TGTGCCAGCAGTTCCGGCAGGGTGTCAAGCTCCTATAATTCACCCCTCCACTTT. Residues: CASSSGRVSSSYNSPLHF.

V and J are TRBV9 and TRBJ2-7, with 8 positions matching TRBD1. J lost 3 bases, V lost 0 bases, and 2 bases had no gene match. CDR1 and CDR2 from the germline V gene are SGDLS and YYNGEE. The CDR3 spans 14 residues. CDR3 DNA sequence: TGTGCCAGCAGCGTAGGAGGACAGGGCTACGAGCAGTACTTC. This gives the protein CASSVGGQGYEQYF.

This chain connects TRBV10-3 to TRBJ1-2, with D perhaps matching TRBD1 (5 bases). Germline lookup yields CDR1 ENHRY and CDR2 SYGVKD. V gave up 6 bases and J gave up 0 bases, with 5 bases separating them. The CDR3 totals 12 residues. CDR3 coding DNA: TGTGCCATCAGGGACACTAACTATGGCTACACCTTC. It specifies CAIRDTNYGYTF.